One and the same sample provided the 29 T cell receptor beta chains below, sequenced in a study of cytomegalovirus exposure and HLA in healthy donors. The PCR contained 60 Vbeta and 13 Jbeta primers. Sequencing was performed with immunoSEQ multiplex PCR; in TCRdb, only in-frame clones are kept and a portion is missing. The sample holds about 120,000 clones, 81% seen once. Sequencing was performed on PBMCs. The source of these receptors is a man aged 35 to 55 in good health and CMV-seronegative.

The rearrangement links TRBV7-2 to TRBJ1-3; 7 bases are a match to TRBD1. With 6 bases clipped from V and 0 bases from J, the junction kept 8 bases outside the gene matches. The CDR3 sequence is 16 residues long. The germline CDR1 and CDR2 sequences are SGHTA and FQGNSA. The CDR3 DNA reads TGTGCCAGCAGTAGGGACAGCTCCTCCTCTGGAAACACCATATATTTT. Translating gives CASSRDSSSSGNTIYF.

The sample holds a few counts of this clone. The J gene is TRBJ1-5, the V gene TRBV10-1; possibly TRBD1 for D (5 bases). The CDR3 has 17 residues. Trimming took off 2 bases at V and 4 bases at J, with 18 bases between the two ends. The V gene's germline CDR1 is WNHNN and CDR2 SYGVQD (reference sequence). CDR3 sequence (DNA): TGCGCCAGCAGTGAGCCTTTTTGGGCAGGGCGGAATCAGCCCCAGCATTTT. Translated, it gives CASSEPFWAGRNQPQHF.

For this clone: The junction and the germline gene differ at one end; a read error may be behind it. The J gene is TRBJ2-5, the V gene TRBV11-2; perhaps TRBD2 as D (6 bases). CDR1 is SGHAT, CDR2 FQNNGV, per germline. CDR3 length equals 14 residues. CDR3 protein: CASSLSRGSLWGDF. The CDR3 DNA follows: TGTGCCAGCAGCTTATCGCGGGGTTCCCTCTGGGGGGACTTC.

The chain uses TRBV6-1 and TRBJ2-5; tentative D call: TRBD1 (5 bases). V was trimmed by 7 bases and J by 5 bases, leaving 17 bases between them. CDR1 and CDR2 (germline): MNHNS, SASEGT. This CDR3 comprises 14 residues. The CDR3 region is CASTGHRMDETQYF. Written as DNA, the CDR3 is TGTGCCAGCACCGGGCACAGGATGGATGAGACCCAGTACTTC.

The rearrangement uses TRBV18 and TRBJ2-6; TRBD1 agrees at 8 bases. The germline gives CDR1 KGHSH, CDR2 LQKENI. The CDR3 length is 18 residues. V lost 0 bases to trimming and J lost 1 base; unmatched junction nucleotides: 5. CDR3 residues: CASSPPGQGGSGANVLTF. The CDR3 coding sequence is TGTGCCAGCTCACCACCCGGACAGGGAGGTTCTGGGGCCAACGTCCTGACTTTC.

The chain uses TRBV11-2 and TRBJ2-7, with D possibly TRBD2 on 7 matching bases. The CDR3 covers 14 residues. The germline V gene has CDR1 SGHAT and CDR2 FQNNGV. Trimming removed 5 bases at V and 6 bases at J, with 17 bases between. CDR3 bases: TGTGCCAGCAGCAAGACGGTGGGGGGGCCCGAGCAGTACTTC. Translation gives CASSKTVGGPEQYF.

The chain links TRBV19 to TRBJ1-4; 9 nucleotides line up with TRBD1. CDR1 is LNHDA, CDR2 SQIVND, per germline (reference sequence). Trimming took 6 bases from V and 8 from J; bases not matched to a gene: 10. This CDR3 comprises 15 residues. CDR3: CASRTQGAKPEKLFF. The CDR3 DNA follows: TGTGCCAGTAGAACACAGGGGGCTAAGCCCGAAAAACTGTTTTTT.

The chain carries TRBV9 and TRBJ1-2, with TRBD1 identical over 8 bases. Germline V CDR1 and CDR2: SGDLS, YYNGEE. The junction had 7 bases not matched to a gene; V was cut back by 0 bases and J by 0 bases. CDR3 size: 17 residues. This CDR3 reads CASSVDPLGQANYGYTF. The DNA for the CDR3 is TGTGCCAGCAGCGTAGACCCTTTGGGACAGGCTAACTATGGCTACACCTTC.

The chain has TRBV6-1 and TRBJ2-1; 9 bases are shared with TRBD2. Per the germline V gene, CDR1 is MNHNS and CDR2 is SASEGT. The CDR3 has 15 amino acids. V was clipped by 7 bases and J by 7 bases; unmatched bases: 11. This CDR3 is CASNTAGGPRNEQFF. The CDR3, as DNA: TGTGCCAGCAATACCGCGGGGGGGCCTCGGAATGAGCAGTTCTTC.

The CDR3 loop reads CASRVQGFDSPLHF. In DNA form, the CDR3 reads TGTGCCAGTAGGGTACAGGGCTTCGATTCACCCCTCCACTTT. The chain combines TRBV19 with TRBJ1-6, with TRBD1 as a possible D gene (6 bases). The CDR3 is 14 residues long. V lost 6 bases and J lost 8, with 14 bases in between. Germline V gives CDR1 LNHDA, CDR2 SQIVND (reference sequence).

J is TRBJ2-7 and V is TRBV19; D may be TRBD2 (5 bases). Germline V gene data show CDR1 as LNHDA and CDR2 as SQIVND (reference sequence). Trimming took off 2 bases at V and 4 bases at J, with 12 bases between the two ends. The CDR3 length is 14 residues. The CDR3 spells CASSISFPGYEQYF. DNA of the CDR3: TGTGCCAGTAGTATAAGTTTTCCGGGGTACGAGCAGTACTTC.

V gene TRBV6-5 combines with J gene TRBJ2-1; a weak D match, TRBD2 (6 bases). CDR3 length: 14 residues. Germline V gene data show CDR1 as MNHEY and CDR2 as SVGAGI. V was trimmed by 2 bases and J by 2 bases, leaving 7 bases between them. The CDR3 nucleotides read TGTGCCAGCAGTTACGCGGGACCCTACAATGAGCAGTTCTTC. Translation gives CASSYAGPYNEQFF.

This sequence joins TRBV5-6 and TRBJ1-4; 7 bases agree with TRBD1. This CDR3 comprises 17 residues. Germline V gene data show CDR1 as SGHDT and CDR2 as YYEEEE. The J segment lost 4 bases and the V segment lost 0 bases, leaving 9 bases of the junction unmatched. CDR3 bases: TGTGCCAGCAGCTTGGTTTTCAACTCAGGGGGTAATGAAAAACTGTTTTTT. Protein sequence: CASSLVFNSGGNEKLFF.

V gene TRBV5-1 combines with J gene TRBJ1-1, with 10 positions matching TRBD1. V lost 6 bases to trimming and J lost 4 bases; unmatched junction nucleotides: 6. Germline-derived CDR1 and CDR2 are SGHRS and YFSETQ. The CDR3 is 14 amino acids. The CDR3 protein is CASTDRGWGTEAFF. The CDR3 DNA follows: TGCGCCAGCACGGACAGGGGGTGGGGCACTGAAGCTTTCTTT.

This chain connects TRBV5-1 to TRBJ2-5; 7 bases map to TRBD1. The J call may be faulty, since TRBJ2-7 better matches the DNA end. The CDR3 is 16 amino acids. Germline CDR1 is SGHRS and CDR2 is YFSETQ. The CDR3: CASSWWTGDLSYEQYF. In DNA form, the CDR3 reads TGCGCCAGCAGCTGGTGGACAGGCGATCTTTCCTACGAGCAGTACTTC.

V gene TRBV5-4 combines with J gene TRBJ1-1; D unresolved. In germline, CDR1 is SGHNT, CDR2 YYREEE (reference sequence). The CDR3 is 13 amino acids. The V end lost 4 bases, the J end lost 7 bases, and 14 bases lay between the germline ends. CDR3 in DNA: TGTGCCAGCAGCCCGATCGATCGGTATGAAGCTTTCTTT. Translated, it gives CASSPIDRYEAFF.

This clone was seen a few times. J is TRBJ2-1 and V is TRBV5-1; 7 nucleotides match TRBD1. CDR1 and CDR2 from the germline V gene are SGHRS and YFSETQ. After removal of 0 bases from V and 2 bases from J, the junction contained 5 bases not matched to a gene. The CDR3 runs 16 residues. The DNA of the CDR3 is TGCGCCAGCAGCTTGGGTGACAGGGTGACCTACAATGAGCAGTTCTTC. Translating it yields CASSLGDRVTYNEQFF.

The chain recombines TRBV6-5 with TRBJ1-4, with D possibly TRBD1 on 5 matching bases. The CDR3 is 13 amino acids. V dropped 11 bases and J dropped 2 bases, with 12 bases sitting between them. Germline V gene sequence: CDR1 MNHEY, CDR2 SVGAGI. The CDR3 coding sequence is TGTGCCGCCGCGCAGGGCACTAATGAAAAACTGTTTTTT. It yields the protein CAAAQGTNEKLFF.

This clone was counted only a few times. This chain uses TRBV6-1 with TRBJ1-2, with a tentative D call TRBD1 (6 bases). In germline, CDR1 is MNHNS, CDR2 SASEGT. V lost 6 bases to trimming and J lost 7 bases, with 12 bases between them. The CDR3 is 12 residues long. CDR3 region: CASSSTGFGYTF. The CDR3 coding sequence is TGTGCCAGCAGCTCAACAGGGTTTGGCTACACCTTC.

Written as DNA, the CDR3 is TGTGCCAGCAGCGCAGACAGACCTCCCTACGAGCAGTACTTC. Protein: CASSADRPPYEQYF. This rearrangement joins TRBV9 to TRBJ2-7, with D perhaps TRBD1 (5 bases). The CDR3 runs 14 residues. Trimming left V 3 bases short and J 2 bases short, with 12 bases between. Germline V gives CDR1 SGDLS, CDR2 YYNGEE.

The CDR3 region has the DNA TGTGCCAGCAGCCAGAGGGGCAACAGGGGGCGGTATGAGACCCAGTACTTC. Protein sequence: CASSQRGNRGRYETQYF. The chain joins TRBV13 to TRBJ2-5; 9 positions match TRBD1. The junction had 15 bases not matched to a gene; V was cut back by 5 bases and J by 5 bases. Germline V gene sequence: CDR1 PRHDT, CDR2 FYEKMQ (reference sequence). The CDR3 is 17 residues long.

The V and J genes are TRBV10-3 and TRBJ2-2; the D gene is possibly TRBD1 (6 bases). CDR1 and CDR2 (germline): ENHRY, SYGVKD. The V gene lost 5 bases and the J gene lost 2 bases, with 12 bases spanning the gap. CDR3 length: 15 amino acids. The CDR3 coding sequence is TGTGCCATCAGTCGGTCAGGGGATAACACCGGGGAGCTGTTTTTT. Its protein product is CAISRSGDNTGELFF.

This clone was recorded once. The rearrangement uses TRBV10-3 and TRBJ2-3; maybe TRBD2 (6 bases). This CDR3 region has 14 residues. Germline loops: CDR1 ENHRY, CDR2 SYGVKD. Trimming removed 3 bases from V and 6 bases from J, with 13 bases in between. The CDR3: CAISDGTGRDTQYF. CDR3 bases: TGTGCCATCAGTGATGGGACTGGCCGGGATACGCAGTATTTT.

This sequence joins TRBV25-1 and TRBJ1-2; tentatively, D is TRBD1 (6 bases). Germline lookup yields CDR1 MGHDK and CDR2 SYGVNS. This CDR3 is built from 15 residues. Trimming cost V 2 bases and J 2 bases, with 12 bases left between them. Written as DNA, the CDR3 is TGTGCCAGCAGTGAACCTCCAGGGGTGAACTATGGCTACACCTTC. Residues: CASSEPPGVNYGYTF.

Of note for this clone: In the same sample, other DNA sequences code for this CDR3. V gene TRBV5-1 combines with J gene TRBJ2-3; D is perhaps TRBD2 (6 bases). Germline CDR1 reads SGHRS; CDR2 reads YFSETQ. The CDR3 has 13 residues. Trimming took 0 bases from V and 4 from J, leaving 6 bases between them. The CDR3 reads CASSLGGADTQYF. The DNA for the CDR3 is TGCGCCAGCAGCTTGGGGGGGGCAGATACGCAGTATTTT.

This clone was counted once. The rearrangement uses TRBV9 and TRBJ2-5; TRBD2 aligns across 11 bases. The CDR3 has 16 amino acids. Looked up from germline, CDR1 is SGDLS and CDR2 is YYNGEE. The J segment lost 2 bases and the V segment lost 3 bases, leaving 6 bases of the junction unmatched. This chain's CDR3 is CASSARLAGGQETQYF. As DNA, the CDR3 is TGTGCCAGCAGCGCGAGATTAGCGGGGGGGCAAGAGACCCAGTACTTC.

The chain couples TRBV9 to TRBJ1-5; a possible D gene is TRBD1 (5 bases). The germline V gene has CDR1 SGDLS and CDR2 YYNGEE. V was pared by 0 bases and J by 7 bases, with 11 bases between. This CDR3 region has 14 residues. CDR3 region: CASSVGGGRQPQHF. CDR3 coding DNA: TGTGCCAGCAGCGTAGGGGGCGGCCGGCAGCCCCAGCATTTT. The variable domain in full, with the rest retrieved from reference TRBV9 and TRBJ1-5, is DSGVTQTPKHLITATGQRVTLRCSPRSGDLSVYWYQQSLDQGLQFLIQYYNGEERAKGNILERFSAQQFPDLHSELNLSSLELGDSALYFCASSVGGGRQPQHFGDGTRLSIL.

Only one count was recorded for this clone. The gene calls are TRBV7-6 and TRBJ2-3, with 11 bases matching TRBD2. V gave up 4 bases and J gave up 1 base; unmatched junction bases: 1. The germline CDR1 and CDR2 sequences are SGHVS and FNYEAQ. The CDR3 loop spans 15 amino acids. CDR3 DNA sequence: TGTGCCAGCAGCTCGGGACTAGCGGGCACAGATACGCAGTATTTT. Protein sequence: CASSSGLAGTDTQYF.

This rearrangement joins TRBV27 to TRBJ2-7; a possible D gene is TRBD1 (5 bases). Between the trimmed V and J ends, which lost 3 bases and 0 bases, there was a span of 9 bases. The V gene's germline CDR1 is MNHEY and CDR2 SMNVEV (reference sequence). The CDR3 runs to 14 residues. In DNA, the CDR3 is TGTGCCAGCAGTTTTCAGGGAAGCTCCTACGAGCAGTACTTC. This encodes CASSFQGSSYEQYF.